Sequencing of this TCR beta chain was carried out in a study of OX40 agonist ivuxolimab in advanced cancers. Across the study: With a range of roughly 20 to 80, age averaged approximately 64 years, and around 80% were male. One hepatocellular carcinoma and a couple of cutaneous melanoma patients partially responded. Study-wide points: Circulating CD4+ and CD8+ T cells showed clonal expansion by week 6 at 0.1 to 3.0 mg/kg.

TCRdb's copy holds only in-frame clones and misses some; the assay was immunoSEQ multiplex PCR. The data hold over 80,000 clones, with roughly 91% observed a single time. With autoimmune disease history or systemic immunosuppression, patients were excluded. Looked up from germline, CDR1 is MDHEN and CDR2 is SYDVKM. Trimming removed 6 bases from V and 1 base from J, with 15 bases in between. The CDR3 is 15 amino acids. On this clone: What it binds is unknown.

The genes are TRBV28 and TRBJ1-1, with D possibly TRBD1 on 5 matching bases. The source of this sequence is an adult with an advanced solid tumor such as melanoma, head and neck, liver or kidney cancer. The source material was CD4+ or CD8+ T cells sorted from blood, sampled in a trial of the OX40 agonist ivuxolimab. The CDR3 reads CASRSPGLENTEAFF. The CDR3 nucleotides read TGTGCCAGCAGGTCGCCGGGACTCGAGAACACTGAAGCTTTCTTT.